A selection of T cell receptor beta chains follows, all from one sample in a study of blood T cell repertoires in COVID-19. Libraries were prepared by immunoSEQ multiplex PCR; TCRdb keeps only in-frame clonotypes and omits some of them. Among approximately 300,000 clones listed, around 88% were seen once. Sequencing was performed on peripheral blood. These receptors were collected from a woman between 50 and 59 years old with acute or convalescent COVID-19. CDR3s include the opening cysteine and the closing phenylalanine or tryptophan. Each record gives: clone size, D gene, J gene, CDR3 length, V gene, CDR3 protein, CDR3 DNA. A D gene is named only where the DNA matches it firmly. Rows give clone size only sometimes, using once, few, many, or a class for an expanded clone.

>NA|TRBD2|TRBJ2-3|16|TRBV10-2
CASSSRGGGRTDTQYF
TGCGCCAGCAGCTCCCGGGGCGGGGGGAGGACAGATACGCAGTATTTT
>NA|TRBD2|TRBJ2-7|14|TRBV5-3
CARSSLGLADEQYF
TGTGCCAGAAGTTCGTTGGGACTAGCGGACGAGCAGTACTTC
>NA|NA|TRBJ1-2|13|TRBV12-5
CASGTQTYYGYTF
TGTGCTAGTGGCACCCAGACTTACTATGGCTACACCTTC
>NA|TRBD2|TRBJ2-2|14|TRBV7-2
CASTYGGGGGELFF
TGTGCCAGCACCTATGGGGGGGGTGGCGGGGAGCTGTTTTTT
>NA|TRBD1|TRBJ1-6|15|TRBV7-2
CASSPSQGVNSPLHF
TGTGCCAGCAGCCCCTCACAGGGGGTGAATTCACCCCTCCACTTT
>NA|TRBD2|TRBJ2-7|13|TRBV6-5
CASTGGIRDEQYF
TGTGCCAGCACCGGGGGGATACGGGACGAGCAGTACTTC
>NA|NA|TRBJ2-1|15|TRBV7-6
CASSPRQNSYNEQFF
TGTGCCAGCAGCCCGCGACAGAACTCCTACAATGAGCAGTTCTTC
>NA|TRBD2|TRBJ2-2|16|TRBV5-1
CASSWARGERTGELFF
TGCGCCAGCAGCTGGGCTCGGGGGGAACGCACCGGGGAGCTGTTTTTT
>NA|TRBD1|TRBJ2-1|16|TRBV7-2
CASSPAGTGESNEQFF
TGTGCCAGCAGCCCGGCCGGGACAGGGGAAAGTAATGAGCAGTTCTTC
>once|TRBD1|TRBJ1-1|15|TRBV5-1
CASSVTGGINTEAFF
TGCGCCAGCAGCGTTACAGGGGGCATTAACACTGAAGCTTTCTTT
>NA|NA|TRBJ1-1|13|TRBV27
CASSFRWAPEAFF
TGTGCCAGCAGCTTTCGATGGGCCCCTGAAGCTTTCTTT
>NA|NA|TRBJ1-5|14|TRBV6-5
CARWGGDGNQPQHF
TGTGCCAGGTGGGGGGGAGACGGCAATCAGCCCCAGCATTTT
>NA|TRBD1|TRBJ1-3|15|TRBV10-3
CAISGQDREGNTIYF
TGTGCCATCAGTGGACAGGACAGGGAAGGAAACACCATATATTTT
>NA|TRBD1|TRBJ1-1|15|TRBV19
CASSGRGDRYTEAFF
TGTGCCAGTAGTGGCAGGGGGGACAGGTACACTGAAGCTTTCTTT
>NA|NA|TRBJ1-1|13|TRBV12-3/TRBV12-4
CASSSAVPVEAFF
TGTGCCAGCAGCAGCGCTGTACCCGTTGAAGCTTTCTTT
>once|NA|TRBJ2-2|14|TRBV5-5
CASSLASVAGELFF
TGTGCCAGCAGCCTGGCATCGGTTGCCGGGGAGCTGTTTTTT
>NA|NA|TRBJ2-1|11|TRBV7-6
CASSLSNEQFF
TGTGCCAGCAGCCTGAGCAATGAGCAGTTCTTC
>NA|NA|TRBJ2-7|15|TRBV5-4
CASSLQVPLSYEQYF
TGTGCCAGCAGCTTGCAGGTTCCGCTTTCCTACGAGCAGTACTTC
>NA|TRBD2|TRBJ2-7|15|TRBV18
CASSRTSSQQNEQYF
TGTGCCAGCTCACGGACTAGCTCTCAGCAAAACGAGCAGTACTTC
>NA|NA|TRBJ2-1|16|TRBV9
CASSVGGASSYNEQFF
TGTGCCAGCAGCGTTGGTGGGGCCAGCTCCTACAATGAGCAGTTCTTC
>NA|TRBD1|TRBJ2-6|18|TRBV10-2
CASRENPGQGAGANVLTF
TGCGCCAGCAGGGAAAATCCAGGGCAGGGGGCTGGGGCCAACGTCCTGACTTTC
>NA|TRBD1|TRBJ1-2|16|TRBV6-5
CASSYESEGAGYGYTF
TGTGCCAGCAGTTACGAGTCCGAGGGGGCGGGCTATGGCTACACCTTC
>NA|NA|TRBJ1-5|13|TRBV19
CASRPTGNQPQHF
TGTGCCAGTCGCCCGACGGGGAATCAGCCCCAGCATTTT
>NA|NA|TRBJ2-3|14|TRBV7-2
CASKYSGSTDTQYF
TGTGCCAGCAAATATAGCGGAAGCACAGATACGCAGTATTTT
>few|NA|TRBJ1-3|16|TRBV2
CASSKGGFRLGNTIYF
TGTGCCAGCAGCAAGGGGGGGTTTCGCCTCGGAAACACCATATATTTT
>NA|NA|TRBJ2-3|11|TRBV27
CASSRGDTQYF
TGTGCCAGCAGCCGAGGAGATACGCAGTATTTT
>NA|TRBD2|TRBJ2-5|17|TRBV7-8
CASSLITSGALQETQYF
TGTGCCAGCAGCCTAATCACTAGCGGAGCGCTCCAAGAGACCCAGTACTTC